The 15 T cell receptor beta chains below were found in one sample sequenced in a study of glioma-infiltrating T cells after dendritic cell vaccination (dated by TCRdb to the mid-2010s). Library generation was performed with the immunoSEQ multiplex PCR assay. TCRdb carries this immuneACCESS record with in-frame sequences only. Its versions omit some clonotypes, under half of them owing to an unresolved V gene in the studies checked, with the rest unexplained. For this sample the table gives about 21,000 clones, of which more than 65% were detected only once. 36% of the sample lies in the top ten. The sequences come from blood, collected before dendritic cell vaccination. The source of these receptors is a human donor with glioblastoma.

This clone was seen once. The chain recombines TRBV5-5 with TRBJ2-3; D is unresolved. CDR3 length equals 17 residues. V was shortened by 0 bases and J by 0 bases, with 14 bases between the two germline ends. Germline assignment: CDR1 SGHKS and CDR2 YYEKEE (reference sequence). The CDR3 region has the DNA TGTGCCAGCAGCTTGGCCACGGCAGGTCTTAGCACAGATACGCAGTATTTT. This codes for CASSLATAGLSTDTQYF.

This clone came up a few times. The CDR3 DNA is TGTGCCAGCAGTTACTCGGGCTCTCAAGAGACCCAGTACTTC. This sequence encodes CASSYSGSQETQYF. This rearrangement joins TRBV6-6 to TRBJ2-5; D is undetermined. Looked up from germline, CDR1 is MNHNY and CDR2 is SVGAGI (reference sequence). This CDR3 is 14 amino acids long. Trimming shortened V by 0 bases and J by 2 bases, and 7 bases separated the two germline ends.

The rearrangement links TRBV30 to TRBJ1-3, with D possibly TRBD1 on 6 matching bases. Germline loops: CDR1 GTSNPN, CDR2 SVGIG (reference sequence). The CDR3 has 16 amino acids. V was clipped by 1 base and J by 6 bases, with 19 bases between them. The CDR3 DNA follows: TGTGCCTGGAGTGCAACAGGGAAAGTTACCTTAAACACCATATATTTT. Amino acid sequence: CAWSATGKVTLNTIYF.

The chain couples TRBV6-1 to TRBJ2-7; perhaps TRBD2 as D (6 bases). Trimming cost V 3 bases and J 3 bases, with 9 bases left between them. Germline V lookup: CDR1 MNHNS, CDR2 SASEGT. This CDR3 is 13 amino acids long. The CDR3 protein is CASSDAGSYEQYF. The DNA of the CDR3 is TGTGCCAGCAGTGACGCCGGGAGCTACGAGCAGTACTTC.

The chain joins TRBV6-6 to TRBJ2-7; 9 bases line up with TRBD2. Germline CDR1 MNHNY, CDR2 SVGAGI (reference sequence). V lost 5 bases, J lost 2 bases, and 10 bases stayed unmatched. The CDR3 has 16 amino acids. CDR3 sequence (DNA): TGTGCCAGCAGTAAATCCGGCGCTAGCGGGACCTACGAGCAGTACTTC. It specifies CASSKSGASGTYEQYF.

In its sample, this clone was seen once. The chain is built from TRBV18 and TRBJ2-3, with 10 bases lining up with TRBD2. J lost 0 bases, V lost 6 bases, and 3 bases had no gene match. CDR1 is KGHSH, CDR2 LQKENI, per germline. The CDR3 loop spans 15 amino acids. CDR3: CASSTTSGSTDTQYF. The CDR3, as DNA: TGTGCCAGCTCCACGACTAGCGGGAGCACAGATACGCAGTATTTT. Full variable domain (rest looked up from reference TRBV18 and TRBJ2-3): NAGVMQNPRHLVRRRGQEARLRCSPMKGHSHVYWYRQLPEEGLKFMVYLQKENIIDESGMPKERFSAEFPKEGPSILRIQQVVRGDSAAYFCASSTTSGSTDTQYFGPGTRLTVL.

This chain joins TRBV6-5 and TRBJ2-1; D not certain. CDR3 length: 14 amino acids. V was shortened by 6 bases and J by 2 bases, with 11 bases between the two germline ends. CDR1 is MNHEY and CDR2 is SVGAGI in the germline V gene. This CDR3 is CASSPHRAYNEQFF. The CDR3 DNA reads as TGTGCCAGCAGCCCGCACAGAGCCTACAATGAGCAGTTCTTC.

V usage is TRBV6-6 and J usage is TRBJ2-3; 9 nucleotides match TRBD1. The CDR3 runs 14 residues. Germline CDR1 and CDR2: MNHNY and SVGAGI (reference sequence). Losses at the gene ends were 8 bases for V and 3 bases for J; bases not matched to a gene: 6. For the CDR3, the DNA is TGTGCCAGCGAGGGGACAGGGAGTACAGATACGCAGTATTTT. This codes for CASEGTGSTDTQYF.

The chain carries TRBV30 and TRBJ1-2, with TRBD1 identical over 7 bases. This CDR3 comprises 13 residues. Germline-derived CDR1 and CDR2 are GTSNPN and SVGIG (reference sequence). With V trimmed by 0 bases and J by 4 bases, 2 bases remained unmatched. CDR3: CAWSVSGGYGYTF. In DNA, the CDR3 is TGTGCCTGGAGTGTATCAGGGGGCTATGGCTACACCTTC.

The rearrangement joins TRBV9 to TRBJ2-1; TRBD2 aligns across 7 bases. CDR1 is SGDLS and CDR2 is YYNGEE in the germline V gene. This CDR3 has 14 amino acids. Losses at the gene ends were 6 bases for V and 6 bases for J; bases not matched to a gene: 9. This chain's CDR3 is CASTKSGMGNEQFF. The CDR3 DNA sequence: TGTGCCAGCACCAAGAGCGGGATGGGCAATGAGCAGTTCTTC.

The chain combines TRBV6-8 with TRBJ2-1; the D gene is possibly TRBD1 (5 bases). The CDR3 loop spans 11 amino acids. Between the trimmed V and J ends, which lost 4 bases and 9 bases, there was a span of 7 bases. The germline gives CDR1 MNHGY, CDR2 SAAAGT. CDR3 sequence: CASSSGLEQFF. The CDR3 nucleotides are TGTGCCAGCAGTTCAGGGCTTGAGCAGTTCTTC.

V is TRBV7-9 and J is TRBJ2-1; D is ambiguous. The CDR3 is made up of 12 amino acids. In germline, CDR1 is SEHNR, CDR2 FQNEAQ (reference sequence). The V end lost 5 bases, the J end lost 7 bases, and 9 bases lay between the germline ends. CDR3 amino acids: CASSTTGNEQFF. CDR3 nucleotide sequence: TGTGCCAGCAGCACCACTGGTAATGAGCAGTTCTTC. Looking up the rest from reference TRBV7-9 and TRBJ2-1 gives the full variable domain: DTGVSQNPRHKITKRGQNVTFRCDPISEHNRLYWYRQTLGQGPEFLTYFQNEAQLEKSRLLSDRFSAERPKGSFSTLEIQRTEQGDSAMYLCASSTTGNEQFFGPGTRLTVL.

The chain's CDR3 is CASSQARQGNEQFF. For the CDR3, the DNA is TGCGCCAGCAGCCAAGCAAGACAGGGTAATGAGCAGTTCTTC. This rearrangement joins TRBV4-1 to TRBJ2-1, with TRBD1 matching 7 bases. The V segment lost 1 base and the J segment 7 bases; nucleotides outside the gene matches: 4. The germline V gene encodes CDR1 MGHRA and CDR2 YSYEKL. The CDR3 has 14 residues.

The rearrangement joins TRBV9 to TRBJ2-1, with 7 bases that match TRBD1. Germline V gene data show CDR1 as SGDLS and CDR2 as YYNGEE. The CDR3 covers 14 residues. J lost 4 bases, V lost 4 bases, and 5 bases had no gene match. The CDR3 sequence is CASSPWTGYNEQFF. The DNA for the CDR3 is TGTGCCAGCAGCCCATGGACAGGTTACAATGAGCAGTTCTTC.

This clone has a handful of counts. This chain joins TRBV6-5 and TRBJ1-1; D uncertain. V was cut by 3 bases and J by 3 bases, with 11 bases left in between. In germline, CDR1 is MNHEY, CDR2 SVGAGI. This CDR3 spans 14 amino acids. CDR3 protein: CASSYAPGYTEAFF. CDR3 coding DNA: TGTGCCAGCAGTTATGCCCCGGGGTACACTGAAGCTTTCTTT.